This T cell receptor beta chain is from a study of T-cell memory formation after mild COVID-19 (dated by TCRdb to the early 2020s). Background for the entire study: Most TCR sequence clusters were specific to one of the two donors. Two young, previously healthy adult volunteers, one female and one male, were included in the cohort. T-cell clones expanding and contracting after mild COVID-19 in a couple of donors were tracked by longitudinal TCRalpha and TCRbeta repertoire sequencing. The paper's findings and limits, for the study overall: Clones that contracted from day 15 to 85 showed balanced CD4/CD8 phenotypes, whereas a second wave of clones that expanded from day 15 to 37 leaned towards CD4+. The study covered only a couple of mild cases, and larger cohorts including severe cases with pre-infection samples were considered necessary. Contracting CD4+ clones turned up mainly in the CM and EM memory subsets, whereas EMRA was where CD8+ clones were enriched. SARS-CoV-2 specificity was not confirmed for the second-wave clones peaking on day 37. Some responding clones were detected in pre-infection memory, suggesting pre-existing cross-reactive memory T cells joined the SARS-CoV-2 response.

The sequencer listed for this sample is Illumina NovaSeq 6000. TCRalpha and TCRbeta cDNA libraries were constructed by 5'RACE with constant-segment primers, with sample barcodes and unique molecular identifiers being introduced. Trizol reagent was used to extract RNA from every sample. The libraries were amplified in two PCR steps, and the second step added a second sample barcode and Illumina TruSeq adapters. Sequencing of the libraries was done on an Illumina NovaSeq, producing 2 x 150 bp paired-end reads. In the paper's pipeline: The reads were demultiplexed and collapsed into UMI-guided consensus sequences using migec v1.2.7. Using mixcr v2.1.11, UMI consensuses were aligned to TRA and TRB V and J templates and then assembled into clonotypes. Expanded or contracted clonotypes were those called significant by both edgeR and NoisET, with noise models trained on biological replicates. For edgeR calls, a false discovery rate-adjusted p below 0.01 and a log2 fold-change threshold of 1 were applied. As an exploratory analysis of dynamics, PCA with hierarchical clustering was applied to max-normalized trajectories of the 1000 most abundant clonotypes. Separately sequenced CD4+ and CD8+ repertoires were used to assign a CD4 or CD8 phenotype to each responding clone. Using fastp trimming at Q25 and MiXCR clonotype assembly, TCRdb reanalyzed the public sequencing data and kept in-frame beta chains. Rows with one shared CDR3 protein collapse into an entry with the most common genes and DNA. What appears here as the V and J calls and clone size reflects TCRdb's work, not the paper's. The table for this sample lists 470,000 or so distinct CDR3 sequences; roughly 18% of them were counted only once. Clones ranked in the top ten supply roughly a fifth of the sample.

As concerns this clonotype: This receptor's antigen is unknown. One base away there is no much larger clone; base qualities are not given.

Sequences SGHRS (CDR1) and YFSETQ (CDR2) are obtained from the germline V gene. V was cut back by 3 bases and J by 9 bases, leaving a gap of 13 bases between them. The CDR3 sequence holds 14 residues, the cysteine and phenylalanine included. The retained sequence is limited to the CDR3, 42 bases, with the frame set at the first base. Ficoll-Paque density gradient centrifugation was the method used to isolate PBMCs. Sample: PBMCs or a T cell subset sorted from them (not recorded which). The sequence joins TRBV5-1 to TRBJ1-6; the D gene is perhaps TRBD1, on 5 matching bases. The sequence derives from a man aged 18 to 29 who had mild COVID-19 (a few samples of this study predate the infection). The sample titles of this study are shuffled in the database, so cell type and time point are left out; the donor was told from shared clones. The CDR3 has the sequence CASSYGGEGSPLHF. The bases read TGCGCCAGCAGCTACGGGGGAGAGGGTTCACCCCTCCACTTT.